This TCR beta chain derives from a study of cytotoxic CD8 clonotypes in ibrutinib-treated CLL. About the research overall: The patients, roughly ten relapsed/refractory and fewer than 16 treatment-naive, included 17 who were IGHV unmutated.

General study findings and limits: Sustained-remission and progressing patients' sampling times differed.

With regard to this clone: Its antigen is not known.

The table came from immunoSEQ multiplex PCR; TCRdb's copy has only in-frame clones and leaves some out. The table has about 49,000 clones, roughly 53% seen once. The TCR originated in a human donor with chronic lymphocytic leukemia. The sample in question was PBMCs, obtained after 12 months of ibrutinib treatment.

This chain's CDR3 is CASSLLSGEHYGYTF. The CDR3 DNA is TGTGCCAGCAGCTTATTATCAGGGGAGCATTATGGCTACACCTTC. The chain joins TRBV7-9 to TRBJ1-2; weak D call: TRBD1 (6 bases). This CDR3 is 15 amino acids long. Trimming shortened V by 2 bases and J by 5 bases, and 15 bases separated the two germline ends. The germline V gene has CDR1 SEHNR and CDR2 FQNEAQ (reference sequence).